This T cell receptor beta chain was captured by sequencing in a study of control samples from healthy donors and cancer patients. Generated by immunoSEQ multiplex PCR, the TCRdb table keeps only in-frame clones and is missing some. The profile covers tens of thousands of clones, with roughly nine tenths appearing a single time and roughly 12% taken by the ten largest. Germline V lookup: CDR1 SGHNT, CDR2 YYREEE (reference sequence). V shed 1 base, J shed 2 bases, and the junction held 1 base outside the gene matches. The CDR3 has 15 residues. The sequence derives from a man over 45 with lung cancer. Sequencing used PBMCs. V gene TRBV5-4 combines with J gene TRBJ2-3, with 10 bases that match TRBD2. The CDR3 is CASSLTSGDTDTQYF. The DNA for the CDR3 is TGTGCCAGCAGCTTGACTAGCGGGGACACAGATACGCAGTATTTT.